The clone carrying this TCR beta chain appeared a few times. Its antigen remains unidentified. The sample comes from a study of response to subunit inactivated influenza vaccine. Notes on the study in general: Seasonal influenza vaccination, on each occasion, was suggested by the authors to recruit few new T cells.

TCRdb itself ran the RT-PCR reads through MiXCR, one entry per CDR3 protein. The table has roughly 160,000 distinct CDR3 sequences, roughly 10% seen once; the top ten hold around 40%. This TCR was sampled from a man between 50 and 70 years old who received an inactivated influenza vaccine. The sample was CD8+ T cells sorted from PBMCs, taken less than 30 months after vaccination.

DNA for the CDR3: TGTGCCAGCAGTCCTCTGTTTTCTGGGGAGAGCTCCTACGAGCAGTACTTC. The encoded protein is CASSPLFSGESSYEQYF. The chain has TRBV28 and TRBJ2-7, with a weak D call TRBD2 (5 bases). Germline CDR1 reads MDHEN; CDR2 reads SYDVKM. The CDR3 is 17 amino acids. V lost 5 bases, J lost 0 bases, and 20 bases lay in between.